This entry lists 2 T cell receptor beta chains sequenced from one sample in a study of human thymus T cells. Clones were read by immunoSEQ multiplex PCR, and TCRdb kept only the in-frame ones, dropping some. The profile shows under 95,000 clones, roughly 96% of them singletons. Corrective heart surgery yielded resections, and these provided the thymus tissue. Sequenced input: thymus tissue. The origin of the receptors is a girl under three years old with a congenital heart defect but otherwise immunologically healthy.

The CDR3 bases are TGTGCCAGCAGTTTGGCCCCCCGGCGCCCGACTAATGAAAAACTGTTTTTT. Translated: CASSLAPRRPTNEKLFF. This chain connects TRBV28 to TRBJ1-4; unclear D gene. V was clipped by 3 bases and J by 2 bases, with 16 bases between them. In germline, CDR1 is MDHEN, CDR2 SYDVKM. The CDR3 is 17 residues long. Combining the CDR3 with reference TRBV28 and TRBJ1-4 gives the whole variable domain DVKVTQSSRYLVKRTGEKVFLECVQDMDHENMFWYRQDPGLGLRLIYFSYDVKMKEKGDIPEGYSVSREKKERFSLILESASTNQTSMYLCASSLAPRRPTNEKLFFGSGTQLSVL.

This chain links TRBV9 with TRBJ2-1; 11 bases line up with TRBD2. CDR3 length: 18 residues. V lost 0 bases to trimming and J lost 3 bases; unmatched junction nucleotides: 8. Germline V lookup: CDR1 SGDLS, CDR2 YYNGEE. In nucleotides, the CDR3 is TGTGCCAGCAGCGTAGTAGCGGGAGGGCCTTTATTCTACAATGAGCAGTTCTTC. This sequence encodes CASSVVAGGPLFYNEQFF.